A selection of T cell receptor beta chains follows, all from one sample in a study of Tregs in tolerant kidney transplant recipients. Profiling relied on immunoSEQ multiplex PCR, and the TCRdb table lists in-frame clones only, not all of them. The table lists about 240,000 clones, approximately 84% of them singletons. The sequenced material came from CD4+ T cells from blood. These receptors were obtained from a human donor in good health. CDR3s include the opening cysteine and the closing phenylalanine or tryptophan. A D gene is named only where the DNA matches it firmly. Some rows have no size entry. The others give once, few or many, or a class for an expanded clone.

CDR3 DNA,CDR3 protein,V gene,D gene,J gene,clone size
TGTGCCAGCAGCTTAAGCACGGGGACCGGGGAGCTGTTTTTT,CASSLSTGTGELFF,TRBV7-3,NA,TRBJ2-2,NA
TGTGCCAGCAGCACCACGGGACGAGGACCCTATGGCTACACCTTC,CASSTTGRGPYGYTF,TRBV6-5,NA,TRBJ1-2,NA
TGTGCCAGTAGTATAAATGACGTTGCCTACGAGCAGTACTTC,CASSINDVAYEQYF,TRBV19,NA,TRBJ2-7,NA
TGCGCCAGCAGCCAAGTGGTAGCTACTAAGGACGAGCAGTACTTC,CASSQVVATKDEQYF,TRBV4-1,NA,TRBJ2-7,NA
TGTGCCAGCAGTTACGAGGGAAATAATTCACCCCTCCACTTT,CASSYEGNNSPLHF,TRBV6-6,NA,TRBJ1-6,few
TGTGCCAGCAGCTTGGCTAGCGGTCTTTACAGCACAGATACGCAGTATTTT,CASSLASGLYSTDTQYF,TRBV5-8,TRBD2,TRBJ2-3,few
TGTGCCAGCAGTACCGACGGGGCCTCCTACGAGCAGTACTTC,CASSTDGASYEQYF,TRBV27,NA,TRBJ2-7,NA
TGCAGCGCCGTCGGACAGTTAAACACTGAAGCTTTCTTT,CSAVGQLNTEAFF,TRBV29-1,NA,TRBJ1-1,NA
TGTGCCAGCAGTTCAAAATCGAAAGGGCAGGGGGCCCAGTACTTC,CASSSKSKGQGAQYF,TRBV6-5,TRBD1,TRBJ2-5,once
TGTGCCAGCAGCTTGATGGGCCGCGGGTGGTTGAACACCATATATTTT,CASSLMGRGWLNTIYF,TRBV7-8,NA,TRBJ1-3,NA
TGTGCCATCAGTCCAGGCAAACTTTACGAGCAGTACTTC,CAISPGKLYEQYF,TRBV10-3,NA,TRBJ2-7,NA
TGCAGCGTTTCTGGCGGGACAGACTCTGGGGCCAACGTCCTGACTTTC,CSVSGGTDSGANVLTF,TRBV29-1,NA,TRBJ2-6,NA
TGCGCCAGCAGCCAAGCCATGAGGAGGGGGTCCAGTATGAACACTGAAGCTTTCTTT,CASSQAMRRGSSMNTEAFF,TRBV4-1,NA,TRBJ1-1,NA
TGTGCCAGCGGGTTAGCGGGGGGCCCTAGGGAGCAGTACTTC,CASGLAGGPREQYF,TRBV5-6,TRBD2,TRBJ2-5,NA
TGTGCCAGCAGCTTAGCGTCAGGGAGAAAGACAGATACGCAGTATTTT,CASSLASGRKTDTQYF,TRBV7-2,NA,TRBJ2-3,once
TGTGCCAGCACCTTAGCCGGGAGGGACTCCTACAATGAGCAGTTCTTC,CASTLAGRDSYNEQFF,TRBV7-9,TRBD2,TRBJ2-1,NA
TGTGCCAGCAGCAAAACGGAGAGGGGAGAGACCCAGTACTTC,CASSKTERGETQYF,TRBV21-1,NA,TRBJ2-5,NA
TGTGCCAGCAGTGAACGGGACGGGACCTACGAGCAGTACTTC,CASSERDGTYEQYF,TRBV6-1,NA,TRBJ2-7,NA
TGTGCCAGCAGCCCCGACCGGGACAGGGGGTATCAGCCCCAGCATTTT,CASSPDRDRGYQPQHF,TRBV5-8,TRBD1,TRBJ1-5,NA
TGTGCCAGTAGCGGACAGGGGGCTTATCAGCCCCAGCATTTT,CASSGQGAYQPQHF,TRBV19,TRBD1,TRBJ1-5,once
TGTGCCAGCAGTGAGGCCCCAGGGCGCGGCTACACCTTC,CASSEAPGRGYTF,TRBV2,NA,TRBJ1-2,NA
TGTGCCAGCAGCCGGACAGCGTCCTACGAGCAGTACTTC,CASSRTASYEQYF,TRBV2,NA,TRBJ2-7,NA
TGTGCCAGCAGTTACGTGGACGGGGGAGAGACCCAGTACTTC,CASSYVDGGETQYF,TRBV6-5,NA,TRBJ2-5,NA
TGTGCCAGCAGCAAACTTAGCGGGCCAGTCTCCTACGAGCAGTACTTC,CASSKLSGPVSYEQYF,TRBV11-1,TRBD2,TRBJ2-7,NA
TGTGCCAGCAGAAGAGACAGGGGAACTGAAGCTTTCTTT,CASRRDRGTEAFF,TRBV6-5,TRBD1,TRBJ1-1,once
TGTGCCAGCAGCCAAGATATCCGGACAGCCAGCACAGATACGCAGTATTTT,CASSQDIRTASTDTQYF,TRBV14,NA,TRBJ2-3,NA
TGTGCCAGCAGCTTACAAGAGACCTACGTGAGCGAGCAGTACTTC,CASSLQETYVSEQYF,TRBV7-6,NA,TRBJ2-7,NA
TGTGCCAGCAGTTACTCGGGGAGAACCGGGGAGCTGTTTTTT,CASSYSGRTGELFF,TRBV6-5,NA,TRBJ2-2,few
TGTGCCAGCAGCATAGACAGCGCCTACGAGCAGTACTTC,CASSIDSAYEQYF,TRBV7-9,NA,TRBJ2-7,few
TGTGCCAGTAGTATGGCTACAGGGAGCTCCTACAATGAGCAGTTCTTC,CASSMATGSSYNEQFF,TRBV19,NA,TRBJ2-1,NA
TGTGCCACCCGTTCGGGACAGGGCCCCTACAATGAGCAGTTCTTC,CATRSGQGPYNEQFF,TRBV6-6,TRBD1,TRBJ2-1,NA
TGCGCCAGCAGCTTAGGCGGGAGTGTTAGCAATGAGCAGTTCTTC,CASSLGGSVSNEQFF,TRBV5-1,TRBD2,TRBJ2-1,NA
TGTGCCAGCAGTTACCAGAGCTCTGGAAACACCATATATTTT,CASSYQSSGNTIYF,TRBV6-5,NA,TRBJ1-3,NA
TGTGCCAGCACTCAAAGGCCATCCTACGAGCAGTACTTC,CASTQRPSYEQYF,TRBV6-5,NA,TRBJ2-7,NA